The clone carrying this T cell receptor beta chain was found once. As yet, its antigen is unknown. Investigators separated out CD4+ T cells once around nine days of culture had passed. IL-2 medium took the place of half the medium on both days 3 and 7. Assay used: immunoSEQ multiplex PCR; TCRdb lists only in-frame clones, some missing. The data show 37,000 or so clones, about 70% seen once. The data are from a study of vaccination effects on CD4 cells after COVID-19. V lost 6 bases to trimming and J lost 1 base; unmatched junction nucleotides: 6. The CDR3 sequence is 15 residues long. Per the germline V gene, CDR1 is MNHEY and CDR2 is SVGAGI.

The sequence derives from a human donor who received a COVID-19 vaccine. The sequences come from CD4+ T cells from PBMCs cultured without peptide, collected before COVID-19 vaccination. This chain connects TRBV6-5 to TRBJ1-3; 7 bases line up with TRBD1. The CDR3 nucleotides are TGTGCCAGCAGAAATACAGGGGATTCTGGAAACACCATATATTTT. Residues: CASRNTGDSGNTIYF.